Given below is one TCR beta chain in context. Its binding antigen is unknown. Qualities for individual bases were not recorded, and no much larger clone is one base off. The immunoSEQ Assay, a bias-controlled multiplex PCR, was used to amplify TCRbeta CDR3 regions from genomic DNA. The original pipeline was this. Nucleated cell counts per sample were estimated from amplification of reference gene primers within the assay. To quantify the absolute abundance of each unique TCRbeta CDR3 rearrangement, sequence reads were collapsed and filtered. For each sample, productive Simpson clonality was calculated by taking the square root of Simpson's diversity index across productive rearrangements. TCRdb limited this immuneACCESS table to in-frame rearrangements with V and J called. A share of clones is missing; checked studies link under half to unresolved V genes, and the rest is unexplained. V and J calls and clone size come straight from that table; D and trimming were deduced from the DNA. Recorded for this sample are more than 350,000 clones; around 87% of them occurred a single time. The top ten clones comprise about 10% of the sample.

These data originate in a study of blood T cell repertoires in COVID-19 (dated by TCRdb to the early 2020s). With respect to the entire study: Collaborator samples came from the United States, Italy and Spain and covered acute and convalescent phases of COVID-19. The material from the prospective study consisted of cDNA or gDNA derived from T cells, B-cell-depleted T cells, or PBMCs. The dataset comprised deeply sampled blood TCRbeta repertoires from subjects exposed to, actively infected with, or recovered from COVID-19. The repertoires were released in a freely available public database intended as a resource for research on the immune response to SARS-CoV-2. The samples were drawn from the first 160 participants of the ongoing ImmuneRACE study and from over 950 subjects provided by 6 global collaborators. Nearly every sample came with metadata listing a de-identified subject ID, COVID-19 status, age in years and sex. Where HLA class I and class II types were available, the types were taken from metadata supplied by the sample provider, not from assay-based typing. The paper's findings and limits, for the study overall: The amount of clinical and demographic metadata varied by source and participant and was provided uncurated.

The germline V gene yields MDHEN for CDR1 and SYDVKM for CDR2. Its CDR3 holds 18 amino acids, cysteine through phenylalanine. Only the CDR3 DNA stays, 54 bases, in frame from base 1. V loses 5 bases at its end and J loses 5 bases; junction bases beyond the gene matches: 18. One collaborating source in Seattle enrolled patients during active infection and followed them longitudinally through the course of disease. Each collaborating institution followed its own protocols to collect whole blood in K2EDTA tubes. For TCRbeta analysis, collaborators shipped samples in one of three forms: frozen whole blood, isolated PBMCs, or DNA extracted from either of those sample types.

The V gene is TRBV28 and the J gene is TRBJ2-5; the central 9 bases match TRBD2. The sequencing input was peripheral blood. The sequence derives from a woman aged 25 to 39 with COVID-19, enrolled during active disease. The CDR3 protein is CASSPRGAGGPRGETQYF. The DNA sequence reads TGTGCCAGCAGTCCGCGGGGGGCGGGAGGGCCGAGAGGGGAGACCCAGTACTTC.